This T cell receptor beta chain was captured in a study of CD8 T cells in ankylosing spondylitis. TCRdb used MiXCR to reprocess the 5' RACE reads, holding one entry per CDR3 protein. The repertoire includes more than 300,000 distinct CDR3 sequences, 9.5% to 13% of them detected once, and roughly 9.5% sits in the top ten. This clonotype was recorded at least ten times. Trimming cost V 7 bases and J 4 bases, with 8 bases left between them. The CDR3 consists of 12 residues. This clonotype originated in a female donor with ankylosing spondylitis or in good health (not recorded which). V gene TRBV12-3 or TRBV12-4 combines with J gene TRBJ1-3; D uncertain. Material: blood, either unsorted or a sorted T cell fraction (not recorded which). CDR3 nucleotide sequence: TGTGCCAGCACTCCAAAAGGAAACACCATATATTTT. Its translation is CASTPKGNTIYF.